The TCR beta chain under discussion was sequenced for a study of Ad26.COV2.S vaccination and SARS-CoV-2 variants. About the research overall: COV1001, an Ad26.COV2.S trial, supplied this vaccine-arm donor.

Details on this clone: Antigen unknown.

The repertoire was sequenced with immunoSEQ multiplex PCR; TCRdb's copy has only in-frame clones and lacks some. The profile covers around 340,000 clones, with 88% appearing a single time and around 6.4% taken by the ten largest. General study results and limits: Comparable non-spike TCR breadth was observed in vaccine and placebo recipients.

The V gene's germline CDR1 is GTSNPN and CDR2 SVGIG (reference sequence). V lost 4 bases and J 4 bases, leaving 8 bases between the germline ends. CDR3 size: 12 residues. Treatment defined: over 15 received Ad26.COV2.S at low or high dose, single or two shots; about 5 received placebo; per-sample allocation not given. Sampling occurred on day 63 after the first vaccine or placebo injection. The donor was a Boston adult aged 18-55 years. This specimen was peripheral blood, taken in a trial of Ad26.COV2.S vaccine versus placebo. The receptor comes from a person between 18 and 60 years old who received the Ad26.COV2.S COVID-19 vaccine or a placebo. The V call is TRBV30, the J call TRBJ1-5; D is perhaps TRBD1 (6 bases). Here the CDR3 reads CAWTTGNQPQHF. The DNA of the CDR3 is TGTGCCTGGACGACAGGAAATCAGCCCCAGCATTTT.